The source of this T cell receptor (beta chain) is a study of T cell responses to AZD1222 COVID-19 vaccine. Second-dose intervals of approximately 4 or approximately 12 weeks were pooled. The table came from immunoSEQ multiplex PCR; TCRdb's copy has only in-frame clones and leaves some out. The profile covers roughly 100,000 clones, with around 87% appearing a single time and 10% to 13% taken by the ten largest. Whole-study results and caveats: Vaccine-associated CD4 TCRs spanned spike, dominant at 160-218 and 743-854.

This clone came up a few times. Its target is not known. This CDR3 is built from 14 residues. The germline gives CDR1 LGHDT, CDR2 YNNKEL (reference sequence). Trimming took off 2 bases at V and 4 bases at J, with 11 bases between the two ends. The clonotype was recovered from an adult who received the AZD1222 COVID-19 vaccine. Sequenced here: peripheral blood, sampled 28 days after the second AZD1222 dose. The gene calls are TRBV3-1 (or the pseudogene TRBV3-2) and TRBJ1-1, with D tentatively TRBD1 (5 bases). CDR3 protein: CASSQLRRGTEAFF. The CDR3 DNA sequence: TGTGCCAGCAGCCAACTTAGGAGGGGCACTGAAGCTTTCTTT.